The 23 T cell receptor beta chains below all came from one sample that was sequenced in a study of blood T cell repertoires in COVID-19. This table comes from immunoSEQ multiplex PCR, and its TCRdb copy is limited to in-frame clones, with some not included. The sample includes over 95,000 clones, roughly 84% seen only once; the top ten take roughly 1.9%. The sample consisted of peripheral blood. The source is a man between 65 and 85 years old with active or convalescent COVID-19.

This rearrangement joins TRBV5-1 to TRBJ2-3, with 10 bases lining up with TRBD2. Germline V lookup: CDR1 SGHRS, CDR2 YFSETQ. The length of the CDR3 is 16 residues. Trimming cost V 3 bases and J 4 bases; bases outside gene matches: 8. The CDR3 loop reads CASSSRAGGPPDTQYF. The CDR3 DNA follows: TGCGCCAGCAGCTCTAGAGCGGGGGGGCCCCCAGATACGCAGTATTTT.

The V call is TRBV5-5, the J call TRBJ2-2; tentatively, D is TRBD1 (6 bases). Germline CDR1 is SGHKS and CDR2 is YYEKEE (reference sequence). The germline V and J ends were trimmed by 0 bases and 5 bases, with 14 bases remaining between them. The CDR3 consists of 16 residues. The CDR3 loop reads CASSLVAGDRTGELFF. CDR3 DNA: TGTGCCAGCAGCTTGGTTGCAGGGGATAGGACCGGGGAGCTGTTTTTT.

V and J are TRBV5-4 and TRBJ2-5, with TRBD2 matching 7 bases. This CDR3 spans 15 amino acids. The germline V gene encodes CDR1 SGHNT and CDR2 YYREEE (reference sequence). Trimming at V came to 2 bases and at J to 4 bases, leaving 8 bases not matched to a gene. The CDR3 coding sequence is TGTGCCAGCAGCTTCTCATCGGGGGGAGGAGAGACCCAGTACTTC. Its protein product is CASSFSSGGGETQYF.

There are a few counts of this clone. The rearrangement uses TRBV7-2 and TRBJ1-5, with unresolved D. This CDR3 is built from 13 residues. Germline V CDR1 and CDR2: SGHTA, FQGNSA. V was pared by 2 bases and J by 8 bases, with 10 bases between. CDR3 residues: CASSLSLGEPQHF. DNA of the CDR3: TGTGCCAGCAGCTTAAGCCTAGGAGAGCCCCAGCATTTT.

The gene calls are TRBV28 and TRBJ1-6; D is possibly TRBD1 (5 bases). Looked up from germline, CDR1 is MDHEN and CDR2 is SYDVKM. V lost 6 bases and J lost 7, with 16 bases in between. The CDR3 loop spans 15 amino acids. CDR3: CASSPPGRKNSPLHF. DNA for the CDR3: TGTGCCAGCAGCCCCCCAGGGAGGAAAAATTCACCCCTCCACTTT.

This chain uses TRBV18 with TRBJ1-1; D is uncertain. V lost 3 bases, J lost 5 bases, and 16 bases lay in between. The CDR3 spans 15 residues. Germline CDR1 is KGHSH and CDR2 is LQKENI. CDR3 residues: CASSPRTLARTEAFF. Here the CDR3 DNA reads TGTGCCAGCTCACCCCGGACTCTAGCAAGGACTGAAGCTTTCTTT.

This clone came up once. The CDR3 loop is CASSLRGGPYEQYF. The CDR3 bases are TGTGCCAGCAGCCTACGGGGGGGCCCCTACGAGCAGTACTTC. The rearrangement joins TRBV7-6 to TRBJ2-7; 8 positions match TRBD2. The germline gives CDR1 SGHVS, CDR2 FNYEAQ. J lost 2 bases, V lost 5 bases, and 5 bases had no gene match. This CDR3 comprises 14 residues.

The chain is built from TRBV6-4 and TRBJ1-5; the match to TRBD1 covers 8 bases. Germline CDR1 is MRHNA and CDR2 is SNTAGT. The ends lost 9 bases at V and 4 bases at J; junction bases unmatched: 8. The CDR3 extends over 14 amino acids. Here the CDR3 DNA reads TGTGCCAGTCAGACAGGGGTCGGGAATCAGCCCCAGCATTTT. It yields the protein CASQTGVGNQPQHF.

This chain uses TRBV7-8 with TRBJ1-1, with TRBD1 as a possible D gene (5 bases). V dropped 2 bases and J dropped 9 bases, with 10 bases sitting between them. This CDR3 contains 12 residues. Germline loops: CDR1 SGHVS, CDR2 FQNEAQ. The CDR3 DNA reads TGTGCCAGCAGCTTAAACGACAGAAAAGCTTTCTTT. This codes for CASSLNDRKAFF.

The CDR3 region has the DNA TGTGCCAGCAGCTCGGGACTAGCGGTCTCCTACAATGAGCAGTTCTTC. Its translation: CASSSGLAVSYNEQFF. This sequence joins TRBV5-5 and TRBJ2-1, with 11 bases fitting TRBD2. The CDR3 is 16 amino acids. Germline V lookup: CDR1 SGHKS, CDR2 YYEKEE (reference sequence). V lost 3 bases and J lost 0; bases outside the gene matches: 2.

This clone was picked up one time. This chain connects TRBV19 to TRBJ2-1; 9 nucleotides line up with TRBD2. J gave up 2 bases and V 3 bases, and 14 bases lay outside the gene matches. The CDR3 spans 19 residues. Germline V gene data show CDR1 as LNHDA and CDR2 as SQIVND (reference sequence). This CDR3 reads CASSIYPRSSGDTYNEQFF. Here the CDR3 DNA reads TGTGCCAGTAGTATCTACCCGAGATCTAGCGGGGACACCTACAATGAGCAGTTCTTC.

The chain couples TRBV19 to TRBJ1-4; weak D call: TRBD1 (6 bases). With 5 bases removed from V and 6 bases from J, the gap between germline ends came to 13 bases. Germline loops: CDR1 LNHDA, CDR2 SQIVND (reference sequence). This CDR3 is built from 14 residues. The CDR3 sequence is CASSPRTVYEKLFF. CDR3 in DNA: TGTGCCAGTAGTCCGCGGACAGTTTATGAAAAACTGTTTTTT. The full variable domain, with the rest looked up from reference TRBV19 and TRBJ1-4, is DGGITQSPKYLFRKEGQNVTLSCEQNLNHDAMYWYRQDPGQGLRLIYYSQIVNDFQKGDIAEGYSVSREKKESFPLTVTSAQKNPTAFYLCASSPRTVYEKLFFGSGTQLSVL.

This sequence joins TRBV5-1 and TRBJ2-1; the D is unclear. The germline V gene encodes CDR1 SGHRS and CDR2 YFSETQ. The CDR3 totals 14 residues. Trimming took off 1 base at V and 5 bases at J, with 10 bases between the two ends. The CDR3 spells CASSLSSPNNEQFF. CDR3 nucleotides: TGCGCCAGCAGCTTGAGCTCGCCTAACAATGAGCAGTTCTTC.

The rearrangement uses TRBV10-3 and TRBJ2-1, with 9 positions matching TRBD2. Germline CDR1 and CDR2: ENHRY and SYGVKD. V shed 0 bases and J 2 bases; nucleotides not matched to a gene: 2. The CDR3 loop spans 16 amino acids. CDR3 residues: CAISESGGRAYNEQFF. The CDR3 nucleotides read TGTGCCATCAGTGAGTCGGGCGGGAGGGCCTACAATGAGCAGTTCTTC.

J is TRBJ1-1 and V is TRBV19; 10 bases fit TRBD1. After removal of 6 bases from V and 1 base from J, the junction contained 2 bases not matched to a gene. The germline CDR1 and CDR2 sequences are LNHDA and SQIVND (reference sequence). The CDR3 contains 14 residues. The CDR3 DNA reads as TGTGCCAGTAGGGGGACAGGGGAGAACACTGAAGCTTTCTTT. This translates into CASRGTGENTEAFF.

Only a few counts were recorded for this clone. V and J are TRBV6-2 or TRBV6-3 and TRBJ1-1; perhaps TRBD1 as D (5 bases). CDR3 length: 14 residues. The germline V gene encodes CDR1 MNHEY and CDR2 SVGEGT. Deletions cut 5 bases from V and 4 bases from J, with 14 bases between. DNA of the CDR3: TGTGCCAGCAGTCAACTCCCAGGGTCCACTGAAGCTTTCTTT. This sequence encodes CASSQLPGSTEAFF.

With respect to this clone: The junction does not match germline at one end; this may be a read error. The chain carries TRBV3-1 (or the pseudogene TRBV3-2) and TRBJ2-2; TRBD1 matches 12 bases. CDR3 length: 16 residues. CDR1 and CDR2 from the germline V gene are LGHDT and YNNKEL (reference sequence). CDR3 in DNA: TGTGCCAGCATCCGACCCGGGACAGGGGGCGGGCGGGGAGCTGTTTTT. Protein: CASIRPGTGGGRGAVF.

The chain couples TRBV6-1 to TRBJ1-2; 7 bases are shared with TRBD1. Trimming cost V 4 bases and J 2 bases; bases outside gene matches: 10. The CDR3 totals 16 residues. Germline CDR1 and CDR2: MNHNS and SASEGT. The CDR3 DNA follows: TGTGCCAGCAGTGCGGCGGGACAGTGGGGGAACTATGGCTACACCTTC. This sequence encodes CASSAAGQWGNYGYTF.

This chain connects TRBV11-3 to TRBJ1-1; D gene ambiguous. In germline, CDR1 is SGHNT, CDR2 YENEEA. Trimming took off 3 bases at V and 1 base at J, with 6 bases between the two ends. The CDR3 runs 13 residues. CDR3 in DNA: TGTGCCAGCAGCTTTCAGGCGAACACTGAAGCTTTCTTT. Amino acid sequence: CASSFQANTEAFF.

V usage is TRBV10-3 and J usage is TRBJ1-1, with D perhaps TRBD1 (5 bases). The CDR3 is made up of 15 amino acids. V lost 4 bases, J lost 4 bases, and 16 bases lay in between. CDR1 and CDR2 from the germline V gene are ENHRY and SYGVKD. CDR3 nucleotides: TGTGCCATCAGTGGGCGGCAGGGTAAATCCACTGAAGCTTTCTTT. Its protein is CAISGRQGKSTEAFF.

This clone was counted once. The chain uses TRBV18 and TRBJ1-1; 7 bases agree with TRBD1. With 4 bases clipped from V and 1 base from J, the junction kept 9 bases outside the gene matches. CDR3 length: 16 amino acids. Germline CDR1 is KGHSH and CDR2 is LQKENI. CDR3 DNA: TGTGCCAGCTCACGGAACCCCGGGACAGCGAACACTGAAGCTTTCTTT. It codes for CASSRNPGTANTEAFF.

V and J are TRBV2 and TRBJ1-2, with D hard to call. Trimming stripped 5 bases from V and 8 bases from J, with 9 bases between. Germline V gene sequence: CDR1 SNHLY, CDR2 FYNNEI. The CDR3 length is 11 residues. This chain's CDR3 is CASSPLFGYTF. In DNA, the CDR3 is TGTGCCAGCAGTCCTCTATTCGGCTACACCTTC.

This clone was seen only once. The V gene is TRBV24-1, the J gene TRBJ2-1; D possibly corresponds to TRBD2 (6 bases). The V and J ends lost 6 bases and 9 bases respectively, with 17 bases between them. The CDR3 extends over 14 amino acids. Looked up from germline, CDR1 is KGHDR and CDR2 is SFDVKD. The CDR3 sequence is CATSYSGTSGEQFF. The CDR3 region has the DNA TGTGCCACCAGTTATTCCGGGACTTCTGGTGAGCAGTTCTTC.